This record looks at one T cell receptor (beta chain) sequence and its context. The target antigen is unknown. This was a deep-level run. TCRdb keeps only in-frame clones here, not all; method: immunoSEQ multiplex PCR. The sample lists around 2.5 million clones; 80% to 95% were seen once. The sample comes from a study of shared clonotypes between healthy human individuals. Findings and caveats of the study: The study's rarefaction showed incomplete sorted-subset sequencing despite large depth. Sample collection involved blood only; tissue repertoires are likely different. With a few donors compared, approximately 5.5% of naive CD4 clonotypes were shared.

CDR1 is SGDLS and CDR2 is YYNGEE in the germline V gene. This CDR3 is built from 17 residues. V was pared by 3 bases and J by 3 bases, with 22 bases between. Sample: naive CD4+ T cells from PBMCs. As to subset: CD45RA+ positively selected. V and J are TRBV9 and TRBJ2-7; D is possibly TRBD2 (6 bases). This receptor was taken from a man aged 18 to 29 in good health. Some clones in this sample may be carry-over from other donors' samples. The CDR3 coding sequence is TGTGCCAGCAGCGAGGGAACCGGGACTCCTTACCTCTACGAGCAGTACTTC. It yields the protein CASSEGTGTPYLYEQYF.